The entry below gives a single TCR beta chain sequence along with its context. A few counts support this clone. Its antigen is still unknown. There are no base qualities to consult, and no much larger clone falls within one base. Read against the paper, the sample's time point label means: progressive disease on ibrutinib. For TCR beta library preparation, approximately 2 micrograms of genomic DNA were extracted from the cryopreserved PBMCs. Longitudinal blood samples from CLL patients on ibrutinib monotherapy underwent high-throughput TCR beta sequencing. Patients were enrolled in a phase 2 open-label single-center ibrutinib monotherapy trial. This sample was taken from a study of cytotoxic CD8 clonotypes in ibrutinib-treated CLL (dated by TCRdb to 2020 to 2022). For the study in its entirety: The cohort included approximately 15 treatment-naive and 11 to 12 relapsed/refractory patients; some 18 were IGHV unmutated. An average of 255,043 productive templates and approximately 91,000 productive rearrangements was obtained per sample. Every sample from remission and from progressive disease was obtained while the patients were still on ibrutinib. Responses were partial in 24 patients and complete in 2; after median 68 months follow-up, roughly 14 stayed in remission and around 12 progressed. Response samples were taken after a median of approximately a year on treatment, ranging from roughly 6 to 36 months. Cryopreserved peripheral blood mononuclear cells were collected at three points: before therapy, at response, and at either sustained remission or disease progression. Of the 86 participants in the trial, 25 to 30 had longitudinal samples available.

Findings and caveats that apply to the study as a whole: Lymph node repertoires were not examined, and the timing of sampling was not matched between patients in sustained remission and those whose disease progressed. An increase in clonality was observed at ibrutinib response, with clonality remaining stable during sustained remission and falling back toward baseline at progression. At baseline, clonality was higher than in age-matched healthy donors and showed a strong correlation with circulating CD8+ T-cell counts. Public clonotypes were rare and either contracted or stayed stable during treatment, and the rise in clonality at ibrutinib response reflected the expansion of private clonotypes.

Including cysteine and phenylalanine, the CDR3 has 12 amino acids. The DNA shown is the 36-base CDR3, in frame from base 1. CDR1 and CDR2 were assigned from the germline V gene (reference sequence) as SEHNR and FQNEAQ. The V and J ends are trimmed by 5 bases and 9 bases, leaving 11 bases between them. On a MiSeq, deep resolution sequencing aimed for a depth between 1 in 1 million and 1 in 200,000 T cells, with each clonotype covered 10x on average. The immunoSEQ hsTCRB Kit was used to generate the TCR beta libraries. In the source study's methods: ImmunoSEQ Data Assistant and ImmunoSEQ Analyzer were used for data analysis, and V, D and J genes were assigned according to IMGT definitions. Clonality, which ranges from 0 to 1, was calculated by subtracting the normalized Shannon entropy of productive rearrangement frequencies from one. Public clonotype analysis was restricted to overrepresented clonotypes comprising at least 0.05% of each patient's repertoire. Roughly 13 age-matched healthy donor repertoires from immuneACCESS served as clonality controls. TCRdb took over this immuneACCESS table, retaining in-frame rearrangements with V and J assigned. Such tables are incomplete; in checked studies, under half of the missing clones stem from an unresolved V gene, and the remainder is unexplained. V, J and clone size were drawn from that table, and D and trimming were deduced from the DNA. Here the sample has approximately 150,000 clones; about 88% occur a single time. The ten largest clonotypes hold 3% to 3.5% of the sample.

The sample here was PBMCs, taken at disease progression, from a patient treated with ibrutinib. The clonotype comes from a human donor with chronic lymphocytic leukemia. The rearrangement combines TRBV7-9 with TRBJ2-1, and perhaps TRBD1 as D gene, on 6 matching bases. The nucleotides read TGTGCCAGCAGCCCAGGGGTCCCTGAGCAGTTCTTC. It translates as CASSPGVPEQFF.